This T cell receptor beta chain was sequenced in a study of T cell changes during pregnancy in multiple sclerosis. CDR1 and CDR2 from the germline V gene are GTSNPN and SVGIG (reference sequence). With 0 bases removed from V and 3 bases from J, the gap between germline ends came to 11 bases. The CDR3 runs to 14 residues. TCRdb keeps only in-frame clones here, not all; method: immunoSEQ multiplex PCR. The sample includes approximately 90,000 clones, approximately 94% of them seen just once. The material sequenced was peripheral blood, taken in the third trimester of pregnancy. V and J are TRBV30 and TRBJ1-2; D gene ambiguous. The clonotype comes from a female donor with multiple sclerosis, enrolled in a pregnancy study. The CDR3 DNA sequence: TGTGCCTGGAGTGTACTTGGCGGCCACTATGGCTACACCTTC. As protein: CAWSVLGGHYGYTF. The complete variable domain, with remaining parts taken from reference TRBV30 and TRBJ1-2, reads SQTIHQWPATLVQPVGSPLSLECTVEGTSNPNLYWYRQAAGRGLQLLFYSVGIGQISSEVPQNLSASRPQDRQFILSSKKLLLSDSGFYLCAWSVLGGHYGYTFGSGTRLTVV.